The clone carrying this T cell receptor (beta chain) appeared a few times. TCRbeta library preparation incorporated unique molecular identifiers. TCRdb ran MiXCR on the PCR reads and lists one entry per CDR3 protein. Of 600,000 to 700,000 distinct CDR3 sequences listed, roughly 15% are singletons. The data stem from a study of T-cell reconstitution after alpha-beta-depleted transplantation in children. Germline-derived CDR1 and CDR2 are MDHEN and SYDVKM. This CDR3 has 14 residues. J gave up 5 bases and V 6 bases, and 9 bases lay outside the gene matches. Sequenced material: PBMCs from the stem cell graft donor, taken from the stem cell graft. The clonotype comes from a human donor who donated a stem cell graft to a child with acute myeloid leukemia. The V gene is TRBV28, the J gene TRBJ1-2; 7 nucleotides line up with TRBD1. DNA of the CDR3: TGTGCCAGCAGATCCCGGACAGGACAGTATGGCTACACCTTC. It encodes CASRSRTGQYGYTF.